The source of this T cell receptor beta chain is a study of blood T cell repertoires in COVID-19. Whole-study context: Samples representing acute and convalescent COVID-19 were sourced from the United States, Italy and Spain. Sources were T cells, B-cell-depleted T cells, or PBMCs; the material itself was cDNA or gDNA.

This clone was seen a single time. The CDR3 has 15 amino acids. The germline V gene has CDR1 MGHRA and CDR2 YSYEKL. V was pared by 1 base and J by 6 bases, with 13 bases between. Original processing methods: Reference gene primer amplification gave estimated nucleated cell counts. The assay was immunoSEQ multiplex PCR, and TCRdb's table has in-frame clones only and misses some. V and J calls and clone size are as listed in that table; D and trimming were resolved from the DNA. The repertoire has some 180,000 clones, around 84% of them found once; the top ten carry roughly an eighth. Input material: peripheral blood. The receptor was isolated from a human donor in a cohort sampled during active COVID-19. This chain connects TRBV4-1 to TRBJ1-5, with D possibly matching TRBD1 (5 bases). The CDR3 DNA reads TGCGCCAGCAGCCAAGGTCTGCAGGGCGGTCAGCCCCAGCATTTT. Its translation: CASSQGLQGGQPQHF.